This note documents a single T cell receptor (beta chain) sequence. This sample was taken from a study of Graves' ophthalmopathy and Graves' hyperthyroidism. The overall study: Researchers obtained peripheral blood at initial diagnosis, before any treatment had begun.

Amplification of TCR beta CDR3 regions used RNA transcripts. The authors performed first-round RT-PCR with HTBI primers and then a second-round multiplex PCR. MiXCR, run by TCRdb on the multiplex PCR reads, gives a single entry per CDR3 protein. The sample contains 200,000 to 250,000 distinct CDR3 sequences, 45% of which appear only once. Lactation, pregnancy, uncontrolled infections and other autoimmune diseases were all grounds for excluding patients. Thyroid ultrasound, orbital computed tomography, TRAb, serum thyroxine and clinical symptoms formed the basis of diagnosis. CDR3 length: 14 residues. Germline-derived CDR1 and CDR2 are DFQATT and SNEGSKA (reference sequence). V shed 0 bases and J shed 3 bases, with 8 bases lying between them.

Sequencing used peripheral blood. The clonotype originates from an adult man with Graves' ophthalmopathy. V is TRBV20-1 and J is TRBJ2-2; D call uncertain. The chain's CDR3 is CSARDFRHTGELFF. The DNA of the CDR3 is TGCAGTGCTAGAGATTTTAGGCACACCGGGGAGCTGTTTTTT.